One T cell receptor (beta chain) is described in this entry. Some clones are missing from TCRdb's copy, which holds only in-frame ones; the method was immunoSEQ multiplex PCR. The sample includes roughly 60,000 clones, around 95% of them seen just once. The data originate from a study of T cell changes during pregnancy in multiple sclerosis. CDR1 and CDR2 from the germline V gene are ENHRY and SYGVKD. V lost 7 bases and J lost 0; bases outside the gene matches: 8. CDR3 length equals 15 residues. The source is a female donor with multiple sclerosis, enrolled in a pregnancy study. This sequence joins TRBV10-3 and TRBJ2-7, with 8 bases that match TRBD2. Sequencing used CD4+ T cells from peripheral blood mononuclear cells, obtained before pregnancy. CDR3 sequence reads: CAINGGGQSSYEQYF. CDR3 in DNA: TGTGCCATCAACGGGGGGGGGCAGAGCTCCTACGAGCAGTACTTC.